These 6 T cell receptor beta chains were all obtained from the same sample, sequenced in a study of long-term antiretroviral therapy in people with HIV. The authors ran the immunoSEQ assay, v3.0, at survey level. Here immunoSEQ multiplex PCR was the method, and the copy in TCRdb shows in-frame clones only, minus some. The table lists fewer than 35,000 clones, around 82% of them singletons. This specimen consisted of unsorted PBMCs, obtained 3 years after starting antiretroviral therapy. These TCRs come from a man aged 40-49 years with HIV.

CDR3 bases: TGTGCCAGCAGCCAAAGCCCGGTTTCCTACAATGAGCAGTTCTTC. Protein product: CASSQSPVSYNEQFF. This sequence joins TRBV14 and TRBJ2-1; D remains ambiguous. The V gene's germline CDR1 is SGHDN and CDR2 FVKESK. Trimming took 2 bases from V and 1 from J, leaving 9 bases between them. CDR3 size: 15 residues.

V and J are TRBV11-2 and TRBJ1-5; D is possibly TRBD1 (6 bases). The CDR3 spans 15 residues. The germline V gene encodes CDR1 SGHAT and CDR2 FQNNGV. The V gene lost 5 bases and the J gene lost 2 bases, with 13 bases spanning the gap. This chain's CDR3 is CASSPEGGGNQPQHF. The CDR3 nucleotides read TGTGCCAGCAGCCCTGAGGGGGGCGGCAATCAGCCCCAGCATTTT.

The CDR3 region has the DNA TGTGCCAGCAGCGAAGGGACTGAAGCTTTCTTT. Translated: CASSEGTEAFF. The chain is built from TRBV5-8 and TRBJ1-1; D is unresolved. The CDR3 has 11 residues. Per the germline V gene, CDR1 is SGHTS and CDR2 is YDEGEE. V lost 4 bases and J 5 bases, leaving 6 bases between the germline ends.

This clone was detected once. The gene calls are TRBV6-6 and TRBJ2-7; D possibly corresponds to TRBD1 (5 bases). The CDR3 sequence is 16 residues long. The V end was cut by 0 bases, the J end by 4 bases, with 16 bases between. CDR1 is MNHNY, CDR2 SVGAGI, per germline (reference sequence). CDR3 protein: CASSYSALGAQYEQYF. In DNA form, the CDR3 reads TGTGCCAGCAGTTACTCCGCCTTAGGGGCCCAGTACGAGCAGTACTTC.

The chain has TRBV5-5 and TRBJ1-1; D gene unclear. The CDR3 runs to 13 residues. V dropped 2 bases and J dropped 1 base, with 6 bases sitting between them. In germline, CDR1 is SGHKS, CDR2 YYEKEE (reference sequence). CDR3 protein: CASSLIKNTEAFF. The CDR3 bases are TGTGCCAGCAGCTTAATCAAGAACACTGAAGCTTTCTTT.

The genes are TRBV18 and TRBJ1-4; the D gene is possibly TRBD1 (5 bases). The CDR3 has 17 residues. Trimming stripped 5 bases from V and 8 bases from J, with 24 bases between. Germline V gene lookup returns CDR1 KGHSH and CDR2 LQKENI. In DNA, the CDR3 is TGTGCCAGCTCAACCACCAACCCCCGGGACCCGTCAGAAAAACTGTTTTTT. Protein product: CASSTTNPRDPSEKLFF.